Sequencing of this TCR beta chain was carried out in a study of post-analysis software for immune sequencing data. Study as a whole: Included courses were relapsing-remitting and secondary progressive multiple sclerosis; progressive-relapsing multiple sclerosis was also included.

Study-wide results and caveats: Higher frequency in patients than in controls was seen for roughly 5 TRBV segments, with TRBV5-6, TRBV5-1 and TRBV20-1 among them. Multiple sclerosis patients had significantly lower normalized Chao1 diversity than controls.

With respect to this clonotype: Its target is unknown.

Trimming removed 3 bases from V and 5 bases from J, with 10 bases in between. This CDR3 has 13 amino acids. Germline CDR1 and CDR2: MGHDK and SYGVNS. Each TCR beta cDNA library carried unique molecular identifiers. Each sample of roughly 0.95 to 10 million input T cells yielded 500,000 or so cDNA molecules, so each molecule approximated one T cell. A single record per CDR3 protein comes from TCRdb applying MiXCR to the PCR reads. This table holds 750,000 to 950,000 distinct CDR3 sequences, approximately 57% found once. The sequencing input was blood. J is TRBJ1-2 and V is TRBV25-1; D not certain. This clonotype was sampled from a girl aged 10 to 17 with multiple sclerosis. The CDR3 coding sequence is TGTGCCAGCAGTGATGCTCCGGGGTATGGCTACACCTTC. Its protein is CASSDAPGYGYTF.